The 29 T cell receptor beta chains in this list originate from one sample, sequenced in a study of cytomegalovirus exposure and HLA in healthy donors. The PCR was carried out with 60 Vbeta primers and 13 Jbeta primers. Sequencing used immunoSEQ multiplex PCR; TCRdb keeps in-frame clones, though not all of them. The sample gives about 94,000 clones, about four fifths of which show up once; over 9% is in the top ten. The sequencing sample was made of PBMCs. These receptor sequences come from a human donor in good health.

The chain is built from TRBV18 and TRBJ1-2; D gene uncertain. V was pared by 0 bases and J by 7 bases, with 15 bases between. The CDR3 runs to 15 residues. Per germline, CDR1 KGHSH and CDR2 LQKENI. This chain's CDR3 is CASSPPLPLRGGYTF. The CDR3 nucleotides are TGTGCCAGCTCACCACCCCTCCCCCTTCGGGGTGGCTACACCTTC.

This sequence joins TRBV5-8 and TRBJ2-5; 8 bases map to TRBD1. Germline trimming cut 6 bases from V and 5 bases from J; bases unmatched to any gene: 12. The CDR3 contains 15 residues. Germline values: CDR1 SGHTS, CDR2 YDEGEE. This chain's CDR3 is CASTPWQGARETQYF. The CDR3 nucleotides are TGTGCCAGCACCCCCTGGCAGGGGGCCCGGGAGACCCAGTACTTC.

V is TRBV14 and J is TRBJ2-2; TRBD1 matches at 7 bases. Germline assignment: CDR1 SGHDN and CDR2 FVKESK. The J segment lost 7 bases and the V segment lost 0 bases, leaving 5 bases of the junction unmatched. The CDR3 is 15 amino acids. The CDR3 region is CASSQDRQGYGELFF. The CDR3 coding sequence is TGTGCCAGCAGCCAAGATCGACAGGGCTACGGGGAGCTGTTTTTT. Combining the CDR3 with reference TRBV14 and TRBJ2-2 gives the whole variable domain EAGVTQFPSHSVIEKGQTVTLRCDPISGHDNLYWYRRVMGKEIKFLLHFVKESKQDESGMPNNRFLAERTGGTYSTLKVQPAELEDSGVYFCASSQDRQGYGELFFGEGSRLTVL.

The genes are TRBV6-5 and TRBJ2-2, with a possible D match to TRBD1 (6 bases). Germline V gene data show CDR1 as MNHEY and CDR2 as SVGAGI. Trimming cost V 6 bases and J 4 bases, with 9 bases left between them. This CDR3 region has 13 residues. This CDR3 reads CASSQDSTGELFF. CDR3 sequence (DNA): TGTGCCAGCAGCCAGGACAGCACCGGGGAGCTGTTTTTT.

The genes are TRBV30 and TRBJ1-2, with D maybe TRBD1 (6 bases). The CDR3 contains 14 residues. Per germline, CDR1 GTSNPN and CDR2 SVGIG (reference sequence). Trimming pared 4 bases from V and 4 bases from J, leaving 16 bases between. The CDR3: CAWMSAGAIYGYTF. The CDR3 DNA sequence: TGTGCCTGGATGTCTGCAGGGGCGATCTATGGCTACACCTTC.

This clone was recorded only once. The chain joins TRBV6-6 to TRBJ2-7; tentative D call: TRBD2 (6 bases). Per the germline V gene, CDR1 is MNHNY and CDR2 is SVGAGI (reference sequence). The germline V and J ends were trimmed by 2 bases and 2 bases, with 10 bases remaining between them. The CDR3 runs to 14 residues. Here the CDR3 reads CASSYLAGTYEQYF. The CDR3 DNA reads as TGTGCCAGCAGTTACCTTGCGGGGACCTACGAGCAGTACTTC.

This rearrangement joins TRBV5-1 to TRBJ2-3; 10 nucleotides align to TRBD1. The V segment lost 6 bases and the J segment 5 bases; nucleotides outside the gene matches: 9. CDR1 SGHRS and CDR2 YFSETQ come from the germline V gene. The CDR3 covers 15 residues. The CDR3 DNA is TGCGCCAGCAACGCGCCGGGACAGGGGATAGATACGCAGTATTTT. Residues: CASNAPGQGIDTQYF.

V and J are TRBV7-2 and TRBJ1-3; D not resolved. CDR1 is SGHTA and CDR2 is FQGNSA in the germline V gene. Trimming took off 1 base at V and 0 bases at J, with 7 bases between the two ends. This CDR3 is 15 amino acids long. CDR3 coding DNA: TGTGCCAGCAGCTTAGGAGTCCTCTCTGGAAACACCATATATTTT. It is translated as CASSLGVLSGNTIYF.

V is TRBV18 and J is TRBJ1-1, with unresolved D. The CDR3 runs to 13 residues. V was pared by 3 bases and J by 0 bases, with 5 bases between. CDR1 is KGHSH and CDR2 is LQKENI in the germline V gene. CDR3 sequence (DNA): TGTGCCAGCTCACCGAGTGTGAACACTGAAGCTTTCTTT. Translated: CASSPSVNTEAFF. Based on the CDR3 plus reference TRBV18 and TRBJ1-1, the full variable domain is NAGVMQNPRHLVRRRGQEARLRCSPMKGHSHVYWYRQLPEEGLKFMVYLQKENIIDESGMPKERFSAEFPKEGPSILRIQQVVRGDSAAYFCASSPSVNTEAFFGQGTRLTVV.

The rearrangement uses TRBV4-1 and TRBJ1-3; TRBD1 agrees at 7 bases. The V gene end was trimmed by 3 bases and the J gene end by 0 bases; junction bases not matched to a gene: 5. The CDR3 runs 16 residues. Per germline, CDR1 MGHRA and CDR2 YSYEKL. CDR3 in DNA: TGCGCCAGCAGCCAGGGACAGCGAGCCTCTGGAAACACCATATATTTT. Translation: CASSQGQRASGNTIYF.

V gene TRBV2 combines with J gene TRBJ1-5; 7 bases map to TRBD1. In germline, CDR1 is SNHLY, CDR2 FYNNEI. V was pared by 6 bases and J by 6 bases, with 8 bases of the junction left unmatched. The CDR3 consists of 14 residues. CDR3 sequence: CASRIQTGPQPQHF. As DNA, the CDR3 is TGTGCCAGCAGGATCCAGACAGGGCCTCAGCCCCAGCATTTT.

This clone was detected once. The chain uses TRBV30 and TRBJ1-2; no reliable D call. The CDR3 consists of 13 residues. Trimming pared 4 bases from V and 7 bases from J, leaving 16 bases between. In germline, CDR1 is GTSNPN, CDR2 SVGIG (reference sequence). CDR3 protein: CAWTGRSSGGYTF. The DNA for the CDR3 is TGTGCCTGGACCGGTCGGAGTTCGGGTGGCTACACCTTC. Supplemented by reference TRBV30 and TRBJ1-2, the full variable domain reads SQTIHQWPATLVQPVGSPLSLECTVEGTSNPNLYWYRQAAGRGLQLLFYSVGIGQISSEVPQNLSASRPQDRQFILSSKKLLLSDSGFYLCAWTGRSSGGYTFGSGTRLTVV.

The DNA of the CDR3 is TGTGCCAGCAGCCCGCCAGGATATGGCTACACCTTC. Its protein is CASSPPGYGYTF. The gene calls are TRBV28 and TRBJ1-2; D unresolved. This CDR3 comprises 12 residues. CDR1 is MDHEN, CDR2 SYDVKM, per germline. The V end was cut by 6 bases, the J end by 5 bases, with 10 bases between.

V usage is TRBV5-1 and J usage is TRBJ2-5; TRBD1 aligns across 9 bases. The end of the DNA aligns better with TRBJ2-7, so the J call may be wrong. CDR3 length: 14 amino acids. CDR1 is SGHRS and CDR2 is YFSETQ in the germline V gene. CDR3 bases: TGCGCCAGCAGCTTGGGGGACAGGGCCTACGAGCAGTACTTC. Translating gives CASSLGDRAYEQYF.

The chain combines TRBV28 with TRBJ2-3; 7 nucleotides line up with TRBD1. The junction had 10 bases not matched to a gene; V was cut back by 7 bases and J by 6 bases. CDR1 and CDR2 from the germline V gene are MDHEN and SYDVKM. The CDR3 is 14 residues long. The CDR3 sequence: CASNQGGRLDTQYF. CDR3 DNA sequence: TGTGCCAGCAATCAAGGGGGCCGGCTGGATACGCAGTATTTT.

The rearrangement links TRBV19 to TRBJ1-2; D unclear. The germline V and J ends were trimmed by 3 bases and 3 bases, with 8 bases remaining between them. Germline V gene lookup returns CDR1 LNHDA and CDR2 SQIVND (reference sequence). This CDR3 has 13 residues. In DNA form, the CDR3 reads TGTGCCAGTAGTATGAGGGTCTACTATGGCTACACCTTC. It specifies CASSMRVYYGYTF.

The chain has TRBV7-8 and TRBJ1-3; TRBD1 agrees at 10 bases. CDR1 and CDR2 from the germline V gene are SGHVS and FQNEAQ. The V and J ends lost 5 bases and 5 bases, in that order; junction bases with no gene match: 9. The CDR3 is made up of 16 amino acids. The CDR3 nucleotides are TGTGCCAGCAGCCCCCGGGACAGGGGTAGGAGAAACACCATATATTTT. Protein sequence: CASSPRDRGRRNTIYF.

The chain is built from TRBV28 and TRBJ1-5; D is possibly TRBD1 (6 bases). Germline V gene lookup returns CDR1 MDHEN and CDR2 SYDVKM. This CDR3 contains 16 residues. V was shortened by 5 bases and J by 6 bases, with 20 bases between the two germline ends. CDR3 nucleotides: TGTGCCAGCAGTCCCTCTGGGCGGGGGGCCAGTCAGCCCCAGCATTTT. Translating gives CASSPSGRGASQPQHF.

The chain couples TRBV4-1 to TRBJ1-4; TRBD1 matches at 7 bases. V lost 1 base and J lost 0; bases outside the gene matches: 17. This CDR3 has 21 amino acids. CDR1 is MGHRA, CDR2 YSYEKL, per germline. The CDR3 DNA is TGCGCCAGCAGCCAAGCCAGGGGGGTCACAGGGGACGGTGCAACTAATGAAAAACTGTTTTTT. The encoded protein is CASSQARGVTGDGATNEKLFF.

V is TRBV25-1 and J is TRBJ2-1; 10 bases are shared with TRBD1. The CDR3 is 15 amino acids. V trimming: 4 bases; J trimming: 5 bases; junction bases outside the gene matches: 5. Germline V gene data show CDR1 as MGHDK and CDR2 as SYGVNS. The CDR3 coding sequence is TGTGCCAGCAGTGCCCGGGACAGGGGTCACAATGAGCAGTTCTTC. This codes for CASSARDRGHNEQFF.

CDR3 in DNA: TGTGCCAGCAGCTCGACAGGGGGGATCGGCGAGCAGTACTTC. This translates into CASSSTGGIGEQYF. This chain connects TRBV7-3 to TRBJ2-7, with 9 bases lining up with TRBD1. From germline, CDR1 is SGHTA and CDR2 FQGTGA. V shed 4 bases, J shed 6 bases, and the junction held 7 bases outside the gene matches. The CDR3 spans 14 residues. The variable domain in full, with the rest retrieved from reference TRBV7-3 and TRBJ2-7, is GAGVSQTPSNKVTEKGKYVELRCDPISGHTALYWYRQSLGQGPEFLIYFQGTGAADDSGLPNDRFFAVRPEGSVSTLKIQRTERGDSAVYLCASSSTGGIGEQYFGPGTRLTVT.

This clone was seen more than once but under ten times. The V call is TRBV9, the J call TRBJ2-3, with D tentatively TRBD2 (5 bases). CDR1 SGDLS and CDR2 YYNGEE come from the germline V gene. The CDR3 runs to 14 residues. Trimming pared 4 bases from V and 0 bases from J, leaving 9 bases between. CDR3 in DNA: TGTGCCAGCAGCACCCGGACTAGCACAGATACGCAGTATTTT. It yields the protein CASSTRTSTDTQYF.

The chain employs TRBV19 and TRBJ1-1, with a possible D match to TRBD1 (6 bases). V dropped 8 bases and J dropped 2 bases, with 12 bases sitting between them. CDR3 size: 13 residues. Germline V CDR1 and CDR2: LNHDA, SQIVND (reference sequence). As DNA, the CDR3 is TGTGCCAGTTCGACAGGCAGAAACACTGAAGCTTTCTTT. Amino acids: CASSTGRNTEAFF.

The chain links TRBV7-7 to TRBJ2-7; 10 bases are a match to TRBD2. V lost 5 bases and J lost 4; bases outside the gene matches: 8. The germline V gene encodes CDR1 SSHAT and CDR2 FNYEAQ (reference sequence). The CDR3 totals 15 residues. CDR3 coding DNA: TGTGCCAGCAGCCAAACTAGCGGGGTGGGATACGAGCAGTACTTC. This codes for CASSQTSGVGYEQYF.

The chain couples TRBV28 to TRBJ2-6; TRBD1 agrees at 7 bases. Germline V gives CDR1 MDHEN, CDR2 SYDVKM. The ends lost 3 bases at V and 7 bases at J; junction bases unmatched: 9. This CDR3 has 16 amino acids. The DNA for the CDR3 is TGTGCCAGCAGTTTTGGGACAGTAGAGCTCGCCAACGTCCTGACTTTC. It translates to CASSFGTVELANVLTF.

The J gene is TRBJ2-1, the V gene TRBV15; the match to TRBD2 covers 11 bases. The trim removed 0 bases at V and 9 bases at J, leaving 10 bases unmatched. This CDR3 has 17 residues. The germline gives CDR1 LNHNV, CDR2 YYDKDF (reference sequence). CDR3 DNA: TGTGCCACCAGCAGAGATGGGTATAGCGGGGGGGCGGTTGAGCAGTTCTTC. It is translated as CATSRDGYSGGAVEQFF.

The chain employs TRBV7-8 and TRBJ2-2; 7 nucleotides match TRBD1. Looked up from germline, CDR1 is SGHVS and CDR2 is FQNEAQ. The junction had 4 bases not matched to a gene; V was cut back by 5 bases and J by 1 base. The CDR3 is 15 residues long. The CDR3 DNA sequence: TGTGCCAGCAGCCCTTGGACAGGGAACACCGGGGAGCTGTTTTTT. Translation: CASSPWTGNTGELFF.

J is TRBJ1-6 and V is TRBV19, with 9 bases matching TRBD1. The V and J ends lost 8 bases and 10 bases, in that order; junction bases with no gene match: 6. Per germline, CDR1 LNHDA and CDR2 SQIVND (reference sequence). CDR3 size: 13 residues. In DNA form, the CDR3 reads TGTGCCAGTGAAACAGGGGGCATCTCACCCCTCCACTTT. This sequence encodes CASETGGISPLHF. Filled out from reference TRBV19 and TRBJ1-6, the complete variable domain reads DGGITQSPKYLFRKEGQNVTLSCEQNLNHDAMYWYRQDPGQGLRLIYYSQIVNDFQKGDIAEGYSVSREKKESFPLTVTSAQKNPTAFYLCASETGGISPLHFGNGTRLTVT.

The V gene is TRBV29-1, the J gene TRBJ1-1; D gene ambiguous. CDR3 length: 13 residues. The V and J ends lost 4 bases and 5 bases respectively, with 14 bases between them. Germline V gene data show CDR1 as SQVTM and CDR2 as ANQGSEA. CDR3 protein: CSVVGASRTEAFF. The CDR3 DNA sequence: TGCAGCGTTGTCGGAGCATCTCGGACTGAAGCTTTCTTT.